This TCR beta chain was identified during a study of blood T cell repertoires in COVID-19. Across the study: The cDNA or gDNA used as material had been derived from T cells, B-cell-depleted T cells, or PBMCs.

Libraries were prepared by immunoSEQ multiplex PCR; TCRdb keeps only in-frame clonotypes and omits some of them. Altogether 71,000 or so clones are present, 80% to 90% being singletons, with the ten largest covering under 20%. This sequence originates from a man at least 80 years old in a cohort sampled during active COVID-19. Specimen: peripheral blood.

In DNA form, the CDR3 reads TGCGCCAGCAGCGGGGGGACAGGGCTTCGAGAGACCCAGTACTTC. It translates to CASSGGTGLRETQYF. The V and J genes are TRBV5-1 and TRBJ2-5; TRBD1 matches 9 bases. J lost 4 bases, V lost 4 bases, and 8 bases had no gene match. The germline V gene encodes CDR1 SGHRS and CDR2 YFSETQ. CDR3 length: 15 residues.